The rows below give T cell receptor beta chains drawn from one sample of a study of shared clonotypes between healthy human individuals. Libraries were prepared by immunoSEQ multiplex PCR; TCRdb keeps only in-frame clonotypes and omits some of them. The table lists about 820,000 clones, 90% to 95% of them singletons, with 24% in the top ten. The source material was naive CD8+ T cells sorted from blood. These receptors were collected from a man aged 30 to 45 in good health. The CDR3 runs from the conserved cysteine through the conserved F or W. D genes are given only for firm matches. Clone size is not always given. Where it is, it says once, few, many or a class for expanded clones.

TGTGCCACCAGCAGAGACAGGGGCGCGGGGACTGAAGCTTTCTTT | CATSRDRGAGTEAFF | NA | NA | TRBJ1-1 | TRBV15
TGTGCCAGCAGAACCACCGGGACAGGGGAGAAAAAACTGTTTTTT | CASRTTGTGEKKLFF | TRBD1 | NA | TRBJ1-4 | TRBV27
TGTGCCAGCAGTTATCCCCGATCTACTAATGAAAAACTGTTTTTT | CASSYPRSTNEKLFF | NA | NA | TRBJ1-4 | TRBV6-6
TGTGCCATCAGTGACCCGCGAGGCACCGGGGAGCTGTTTTTT | CAISDPRGTGELFF | NA | NA | TRBJ2-2 | TRBV10-3
TGTGCCAGCAGTTCCGTGCCGCGGGAGGCCGGCCGGCATGAGCAGTTCTTC | CASSSVPREAGRHEQFF | TRBD2 | NA | TRBJ2-1 | TRBV27
TGTGCCAGCAGTGGACTAGCGGGAGGGCCCTACGAGCAGTACTTC | CASSGLAGGPYEQYF | TRBD2 | NA | TRBJ2-7 | TRBV2
TGTGCCAGCAGCCCTCCGACTAGCGGATCCGAGCAGTACTTC | CASSPPTSGSEQYF | TRBD2 | NA | TRBJ2-7 | TRBV7-8
TGTGCCAGCAGCTCGACTAGCGGGGGATTTTACAATGAGCAGTTCTTC | CASSSTSGGFYNEQFF | TRBD2 | NA | TRBJ2-1 | TRBV7-9
TGTGCCAGCAGCGTCCAGGGGAAGGACACTGAAGCTTTCTTT | CASSVQGKDTEAFF | NA | NA | TRBJ1-1 | TRBV9
TGTGCCAGCAGCTTGGGAAGGTTTAGCTCTGGAAACACCATATATTTT | CASSLGRFSSGNTIYF | NA | NA | TRBJ1-3 | TRBV5-6
TGTGCCAGCAGTTCCTGGGAAGAGCAGTACTTC | CASSSWEEQYF | NA | NA | TRBJ2-7 | TRBV27
TGCAGCGTGAGGGACAGGGGGCAAGATGAAAAACTGTTTTTT | CSVRDRGQDEKLFF | TRBD1 | NA | TRBJ1-4 | TRBV29-1
TGTGCCAGCACAGAAAGCCGGGACCCCACAGATACGCAGTATTTT | CASTESRDPTDTQYF | NA | NA | TRBJ2-3 | TRBV2
TGTGCCAGCAGCTTAGCGCCCCGGGAGCCCTCCTACGAGCAGTACTTC | CASSLAPREPSYEQYF | NA | NA | TRBJ2-7 | TRBV7-8
TGTGCCAGCAGTTCTGGGGCCCGCGGGGCCTACGAGCAGTACTTC | CASSSGARGAYEQYF | NA | few | TRBJ2-7 | TRBV27
TGCGCCAGCAGTCCCGGGACAGGGGGGTTGGAGACCCAGTACTTC | CASSPGTGGLETQYF | TRBD1 | NA | TRBJ2-5 | TRBV10-2
TGCGCCAGCAGCCAAGATCCGAGCGGGAGTTCTACAGATACGCAGTATTTT | CASSQDPSGSSTDTQYF | TRBD2 | NA | TRBJ2-3 | TRBV4-1
TGCGCCAGCAGCTTGGAGCTGGTCCAAGCGGGTCGCACAGATACGCAGTATTTT | CASSLELVQAGRTDTQYF | NA | once | TRBJ2-3 | TRBV5-1
TGCAGCGTTGAGGCAGGGAAAGTTGAAGCTTTCTTT | CSVEAGKVEAFF | NA | NA | TRBJ1-1 | TRBV29-1
TGTGCCAGTAGGGATTGGGGACTAGCGGCCTACAATGAGCAGTTCTTC | CASRDWGLAAYNEQFF | TRBD2 | NA | TRBJ2-1 | TRBV19
TGTGCCAGCAGTGAAGGTTACACAGATACGCAGTATTTT | CASSEGYTDTQYF | NA | NA | TRBJ2-3 | TRBV2
NA | CASSFLETSGLENEQFF | NA | NA | TRBJ2-1 | TRBV28
TGTGCCAGCAGTTTAATGGGGGAGGGACTCAACGAGCAGTACTTC | CASSLMGEGLNEQYF | TRBD2 | NA | TRBJ2-7 | TRBV28
TGTGCCAGCAGCCAAAGGGGGCTGAACACTGAAGCTTTCTTT | CASSQRGLNTEAFF | TRBD1 | NA | TRBJ1-1 | TRBV7-9
TGTGCCAGCAGCTGCTTGGGACTAGCGGGAGAATTCGGTTACACCGGGGAGCTGTTTTTT | CASSCLGLAGEFGYTGELFF | TRBD2 | NA | TRBJ2-2 | TRBV7-7
TGTGTATCGGGGAGCTCCTACAATGAGCAGTTCTTC | CVSGSSYNEQFF | NA | NA | TRBJ2-1 | TRBV30
TGTGCCAGTAGTATAACCGGGCGTCCCTACGAGCAGTACTTC | CASSITGRPYEQYF | NA | NA | TRBJ2-7 | TRBV19
TGCGCCAGCAGCCAGGGAAGTACTAACTACAATGAGCAGTTCTTC | CASSQGSTNYNEQFF | NA | few | TRBJ2-1 | TRBV4-3
TGTGCCAGCAGCTCTGAAAGGGAGCAAGATACGCAGTATTTT | CASSSEREQDTQYF | NA | NA | TRBJ2-3 | TRBV7-9
TGTGCCAGCAGTACTACAGGGCCGAACACTGAAGCTTTCTTT | CASSTTGPNTEAFF | NA | NA | TRBJ1-1 | TRBV6-5
TGTGCCAGCAGCTTAGTGGGGGCGGGCGATGGCTACACCTTC | CASSLVGAGDGYTF | NA | NA | TRBJ1-2 | TRBV7-2
TGCGCCAGCAGCATGACAGGTCCTATGCAAGAGACCCAGTACTTC | CASSMTGPMQETQYF | NA | NA | TRBJ2-5 | TRBV5-1
TGTGCCAGCAGTGAATGGTCTAGCGTGAACTACGAGCAGTACTTC | CASSEWSSVNYEQYF | NA | NA | TRBJ2-7 | TRBV6-1
TGTGCCACCAGTAGGCTAGCGGAGAACACCGGGGAGCTGTTTTTT | CATSRLAENTGELFF | TRBD2 | NA | TRBJ2-2 | TRBV15
TGTGCCAGCAGTCGCTCGGGGACAGGGCTAAGCTATGGCTACACCTTC | CASSRSGTGLSYGYTF | TRBD1 | NA | TRBJ1-2 | TRBV27
TGCGCCAGCAGCCCGAGACTAGCGGTATACAATGAGCAGTTCTTC | CASSPRLAVYNEQFF | TRBD2 | NA | TRBJ2-1 | TRBV5-1
TGTGCCAGTAGTATGGTCTTAGGGGTGTACGAGCAGTACTTC | CASSMVLGVYEQYF | NA | NA | TRBJ2-7 | TRBV19
TGTGCCAGCAGAGACGCCGGGGAGGTCAATGAGCAGTTCTTC | CASRDAGEVNEQFF | NA | NA | TRBJ2-1 | TRBV27
TGTGCCAGCAGTAAGGAGCCGCGGGGCTACACCTTC | CASSKEPRGYTF | NA | NA | TRBJ1-2 | TRBV6-1
TGTGCCAGCAGCAATGGAGCGGGCAACTCCTACAATGAGCAGTTCTTC | CASSNGAGNSYNEQFF | NA | NA | TRBJ2-1 | TRBV21-1
TGTGCCATCAGTGAAACCGGGACAGGGGGCTACGAGCAGTACTTC | CAISETGTGGYEQYF | TRBD1 | NA | TRBJ2-7 | TRBV10-3
TGTGCCAGCAGCCAGGGCTCCTACGAGCAGTACTTC | CASSQGSYEQYF | NA | NA | TRBJ2-7 | TRBV7-9
TGCGCCAGCAGCCAGCCGGGACTAGCGGGACCAGATACGCAGTATTTT | CASSQPGLAGPDTQYF | TRBD2 | NA | TRBJ2-3 | TRBV4-3
TGCAGCGTTTTACAGGGGGCGCGTACCCAAGAGACCCAGTACTTC | CSVLQGARTQETQYF | TRBD1 | NA | TRBJ2-5 | TRBV29-1
TGTGCCAGCAGCTTAGGTGCGGAAGGATTTGGGGCCAACGTCCTGACTTTC | CASSLGAEGFGANVLTF | NA | NA | TRBJ2-6 | TRBV7-9
TGCGCCAGCAGCCAAGGTCAAAGGGGGTTAGTGTCCTACGAGCAGTACTTC | CASSQGQRGLVSYEQYF | NA | NA | TRBJ2-7 | TRBV4-1
TGTGCCAGCAGTGAAGGAGGGATCGGAGTTCTACGTCAGCCCCAGCATTTT | CASSEGGIGVLRQPQHF | NA | NA | TRBJ1-5 | TRBV6-1
TGTGCCAGCAGCCTAGGACTAGCGGGAGGCACCGGGGAGCTGTTTTTT | CASSLGLAGGTGELFF | TRBD2 | NA | TRBJ2-2 | TRBV7-9
TGTGCCAGCAGTGCCGGTTCGAGCTCCTACAATGAGCAGTTCTTC | CASSAGSSSYNEQFF | NA | NA | TRBJ2-1 | TRBV2
TGTGCCAGCAGCATCCTTCCGGGATCGTACACCTTC | CASSILPGSYTF | NA | NA | TRBJ1-2 | TRBV5-4
TGTGCCAGCTCACCGGGTGGGCATGAAGCTTTCTTT | CASSPGGHEAFF | NA | NA | TRBJ1-1 | TRBV18
TGCGCCAGCAGTGTAAGCGGGAGGGCCTACGAGCAGTACTTC | CASSVSGRAYEQYF | TRBD2 | NA | TRBJ2-7 | TRBV10-2
TGTGCCTGGGATACAGGGGGCGCCGGTCAGCCCCAGCATTTT | CAWDTGGAGQPQHF | TRBD1 | NA | TRBJ1-5 | TRBV30
TGTGCCAGCCAGGGACTGGGGGAGACCCAGTACTTC | CASQGLGETQYF | NA | NA | TRBJ2-5 | TRBV27
TGTGCCAGCATCCCACTAGCGGGAGGCTACGAGCAGTACTTC | CASIPLAGGYEQYF | TRBD2 | NA | TRBJ2-7 | TRBV2
TGTGCCAGCAGTCCCCGCGGGAGTATAACAGATACGCAGTATTTT | CASSPRGSITDTQYF | TRBD2 | NA | TRBJ2-3 | TRBV28
TGCAGCGTTGGCGACAGGGGGCGAATCTACGAGCAGTACTTC | CSVGDRGRIYEQYF | TRBD1 | NA | TRBJ2-7 | TRBV29-1
TGCGCCAGCAGCCAAGCCAACAACAGGGGGGGGGAAGAGACCCAGTACTTC | CASSQANNRGGEETQYF | NA | NA | TRBJ2-5 | TRBV4-1